The present TCR beta chain was sequenced within a study of blood T cell repertoires in COVID-19. The overall study: Samples came from the United States, Italy and Spain, spanning acute and convalescent COVID-19. T cells, B-cell-depleted T cells, or PBMCs supplied cDNA or gDNA.

The CDR3 is 15 residues long. Germline lookup yields CDR1 SEHNR and CDR2 FQNEAQ (reference sequence). Trimming stripped 6 bases from V and 0 bases from J, with 14 bases between. Original processing methods: Estimation of nucleated cell counts was performed using reference gene primer amplification. Libraries were prepared by immunoSEQ multiplex PCR; TCRdb keeps only in-frame clonotypes and omits some of them. The DNA gave D and trimming, while V, J and clone size come from that table. The sample shows around 210,000 clones, roughly nine tenths of them seen only once. V is TRBV7-9 and J is TRBJ2-5, with D maybe TRBD1 (6 bases). The sample comprised peripheral blood. The source is a woman aged 70-85 years with acute or convalescent COVID-19. The CDR3 DNA sequence: TGTGCCAGCAGTCCCTTTGACAGGTACCAAGAGACCCAGTACTTC. Translating gives CASSPFDRYQETQYF.